The 6 T cell receptor beta chains in this list originate from one sample, sequenced in a study of PD-1 blockade in classical Hodgkin lymphoma. The table came from immunoSEQ multiplex PCR; TCRdb's copy has only in-frame clones and leaves some out. Among 14,000 or so clones, around four fifths were seen once, and the ten largest hold 22%. Exposure to brentuximab vedotin varied, and each patient had relapsed following autologous stem cell transplantation. The source was peripheral blood mononuclear cells (PBMCs), collected at baseline. These receptors all come from a human donor with classical Hodgkin lymphoma.

V usage is TRBV5-1 and J usage is TRBJ2-3; D is possibly TRBD1 (5 bases). Germline V lookup: CDR1 SGHRS, CDR2 YFSETQ. The length of the CDR3 is 14 residues. Trimming removed 0 bases from V and 5 bases from J, with 10 bases in between. The CDR3 protein is CASSLGTIGDTQYF. CDR3 in DNA: TGCGCCAGCAGCTTGGGGACAATTGGAGATACGCAGTATTTT.

This clone appeared a few times. The chain combines TRBV11-2 with TRBJ1-3; no clear D. Germline CDR1 is SGHAT and CDR2 is FQNNGV. Trimming shortened V by 1 base and J by 4 bases, and 14 bases separated the two germline ends. CDR3 length: 16 residues. CDR3 bases: TGTGCCAGCAGCTTAGGTCGGGCCAGCGACGGAAACACCATATATTTT. Amino acid sequence: CASSLGRASDGNTIYF.

The V call is TRBV4-3, the J call TRBJ1-3; weak D call: TRBD1 (5 bases). There are 13 residues in the CDR3. V gave up 1 base and J gave up 4 bases, with 5 bases separating them. Germline loops: CDR1 LGHNA, CDR2 YSLEER. This CDR3 reads CASSQGGGNTIYF. CDR3 nucleotide sequence: TGCGCCAGCAGCCAAGGGGGCGGAAACACCATATATTTT.

V and J are TRBV18 and TRBJ2-1, with D perhaps given as TRBD1 or TRBD2 (5 bases each). Germline CDR1 and CDR2: KGHSH and LQKENI. This CDR3 is 16 amino acids long. V shed 4 bases and J shed 4 bases, with 17 bases lying between them. The chain's CDR3 is CASSRTGARWYNEQFF. The CDR3 DNA reads as TGTGCCAGCTCACGCACCGGGGCCCGTTGGTACAATGAGCAGTTCTTC. The whole variable domain, filled in from reference TRBV18 and TRBJ2-1, reads NAGVMQNPRHLVRRRGQEARLRCSPMKGHSHVYWYRQLPEEGLKFMVYLQKENIIDESGMPKERFSAEFPKEGPSILRIQQVVRGDSAAYFCASSRTGARWYNEQFFGPGTRLTVL.

V is TRBV5-1 and J is TRBJ2-1, with 11 positions matching TRBD2. Trimming removed 5 bases from V and 4 bases from J; junction bases left unmatched: 8. Germline lookup yields CDR1 SGHRS and CDR2 YFSETQ. The CDR3 runs to 16 residues. CDR3 residues: CASRISSGGSYNEQFF. DNA for the CDR3: TGCGCCAGCAGAATATCTAGCGGGGGGTCATACAATGAGCAGTTCTTC.

The V and J genes are TRBV7-2 and TRBJ1-2; D is ambiguous. This CDR3 spans 14 amino acids. Germline V lookup: CDR1 SGHTA, CDR2 FQGNSA. V was pared by 5 bases and J by 8 bases, with 18 bases between. The CDR3 spells CASSPYSPERGYTF. In DNA, the CDR3 is TGTGCCAGCAGCCCTTATAGCCCCGAGAGGGGCTACACCTTC.